What follows are 23 T cell receptor beta chains derived from one specimen sequenced in a study of blood T cell repertoires in COVID-19 (dated by TCRdb to 2020 to 2022). The library was made by the immunoSEQ multiplex PCR assay. Sourced from immuneACCESS, this table was stored by TCRdb with only in-frame sequences that have V and J called. A share of the clones is absent; for the studies checked, an unresolved V gene accounts for under half, and the remainder has no known explanation. The sample includes roughly 400,000 clones, with 90% to 95% observed a single time. About 0.78% of the sample is taken by the ten largest. The sample taken for sequencing was PBMCs or T cells enriched from blood (not recorded which). These receptor sequences come from a woman aged 40 to 49 who had been exposed to COVID-19.

V gene TRBV27 combines with J gene TRBJ2-3, with D uncertain. The V gene's germline CDR1 is MNHEY and CDR2 SMNVEV (reference sequence). V lost 4 bases and J lost 2, with 4 bases in between. CDR3 length: 12 amino acids. As DNA, the CDR3 is TGTGCCAGCAGTTACAACACAGATACGCAGTATTTT. Translation: CASSYNTDTQYF.

This clone was observed once. V usage is TRBV12-5 and J usage is TRBJ2-2; 7 nucleotides agree with TRBD1. J lost 1 base, V lost 0 bases, and 5 bases had no gene match. Germline CDR1 reads LGHNT; CDR2 reads FRNRAP. This CDR3 comprises 17 residues. The CDR3 loop is CASGLVLGGRNTGELFF. The CDR3 DNA follows: TGTGCTAGTGGTTTGGTACTAGGGGGCAGGAACACCGGGGAGCTGTTTTTT.

This clone came up a few times. V and J are TRBV7-2 and TRBJ1-1; D is perhaps TRBD1 (5 bases). CDR3 length equals 12 residues. V gave up 8 bases and J gave up 5 bases, with 12 bases separating them. Germline assignment: CDR1 SGHTA and CDR2 FQGNSA. The CDR3 nucleotides read TGTGCCAGCCAACGGGGGTATACTGAAGCTTTCTTT. It yields the protein CASQRGYTEAFF.

For the CDR3, the DNA is TGTGCCAGCAGTGAAGCGCTTCCGGGGGGGTCCAATCAGCCCCAGCATTTT. Translating gives CASSEALPGGSNQPQHF. The chain has TRBV2 and TRBJ1-5; tentatively, D is TRBD1 (5 bases). Germline CDR1 SNHLY, CDR2 FYNNEI. V lost 0 bases, J lost 3 bases, and 15 bases lay in between. The CDR3 covers 17 residues.

V is TRBV19 and J is TRBJ1-2; D may be TRBD1 (6 bases). Trimming shortened V by 1 base and J by 8 bases, and 14 bases separated the two germline ends. The CDR3 is made up of 14 amino acids. The germline V gene has CDR1 LNHDA and CDR2 SQIVND (reference sequence). CDR3 loop: CASSIVVGGSGYTF. The CDR3 DNA is TGTGCCAGTAGTATAGTTGTTGGGGGCTCGGGCTACACCTTC.

The V gene is TRBV2, the J gene TRBJ2-7, with D maybe TRBD1 (6 bases). With 6 bases removed from V and 2 bases from J, the gap between germline ends came to 11 bases. This CDR3 is built from 13 residues. The germline V gene encodes CDR1 SNHLY and CDR2 FYNNEI. In DNA, the CDR3 is TGTGCCAGCAGCGAGACAGGTCCCTACGAGCAGTACTTC. Translation gives CASSETGPYEQYF.

V is TRBV7-6 and J is TRBJ1-4; weak D call: TRBD1 (5 bases). CDR3 length: 14 residues. Germline CDR1 SGHVS, CDR2 FNYEAQ. Trimming left V 4 bases short and J 5 bases short, with 11 bases between. The CDR3 reads CASSYAGKNEKLFF. DNA for the CDR3: TGTGCCAGCAGCTATGCAGGGAAAAATGAAAAACTGTTTTTT.

This clone was detected only a few times. The chain couples TRBV3-1 (or the pseudogene TRBV3-2) to TRBJ2-3; 8 nucleotides align to TRBD2. V shed 4 bases and J 6 bases; nucleotides not matched to a gene: 9. CDR1 and CDR2 from the germline V gene are LGHDT and YNNKEL (reference sequence). CDR3 size: 15 residues. For the CDR3, the DNA is TGTGCCAGCAGCCCCCCTGGGAGCGGGGGCGATACGCAGTATTTT. It translates to CASSPPGSGGDTQYF.

This chain joins TRBV3-1 (or the pseudogene TRBV3-2) and TRBJ1-2; perhaps TRBD1 as D (5 bases). The CDR3 is made up of 14 amino acids. Germline V CDR1 and CDR2: LGHDT, YNNKEL (reference sequence). V lost 5 bases and J 2 bases, leaving 12 bases between the germline ends. CDR3 protein: CASSVFTGNYGYTF. The CDR3 DNA reads TGTGCCAGCAGCGTATTTACAGGAAACTATGGCTACACCTTC.

The rearrangement uses TRBV19 and TRBJ1-1, with TRBD1 identical over 7 bases. From germline, CDR1 is LNHDA and CDR2 SQIVND (reference sequence). The CDR3 extends over 14 amino acids. Trimming cost V 6 bases and J 2 bases; bases outside gene matches: 6. CDR3 region: CASSPGQANTEAFF. CDR3 sequence (DNA): TGTGCCAGTAGCCCAGGACAGGCAAACACTGAAGCTTTCTTT. The full variable domain, its missing parts supplied by reference TRBV19 and TRBJ1-1, is DGGITQSPKYLFRKEGQNVTLSCEQNLNHDAMYWYRQDPGQGLRLIYYSQIVNDFQKGDIAEGYSVSREKKESFPLTVTSAQKNPTAFYLCASSPGQANTEAFFGQGTRLTVV.

This chain links TRBV5-1 with TRBJ2-3, with 10 bases fitting TRBD2. The CDR3 contains 16 residues. V shed 5 bases, J shed 1 base, and the junction held 7 bases outside the gene matches. Germline CDR1 reads SGHRS; CDR2 reads YFSETQ. CDR3 in amino acids: CASRLISGGRTDTQYF. CDR3 sequence (DNA): TGCGCCAGCAGATTAATTAGCGGGGGGCGCACAGATACGCAGTATTTT.

The chain is built from TRBV10-3 and TRBJ2-2; D unclear. The germline gives CDR1 ENHRY, CDR2 SYGVKD. The V and J ends lost 4 bases and 6 bases respectively, with 12 bases between them. This CDR3 spans 14 amino acids. The CDR3: CAISGGGVAGELFF. In nucleotides, the CDR3 is TGTGCCATCAGTGGCGGTGGAGTGGCCGGGGAGCTGTTTTTT.

This chain uses TRBV10-1 with TRBJ2-3, with D possibly matching TRBD2 (5 bases). V was clipped by 10 bases and J by 6 bases, with 20 bases between them. Germline CDR1 and CDR2: WNHNN and SYGVQD (reference sequence). The length of the CDR3 is 14 residues. The CDR3 spells CATTAVVGGDTQYF. The CDR3 coding sequence is TGCGCCACCACAGCGGTAGTCGGTGGGGATACGCAGTATTTT.

The chain is built from TRBV7-8 and TRBJ1-6, with 10 bases matching TRBD1. Trimming removed 3 bases from V and 4 bases from J; junction bases left unmatched: 6. There are 17 residues in the CDR3. Germline loops: CDR1 SGHVS, CDR2 FQNEAQ. The CDR3 coding sequence is TGTGCCAGCAGCTTGAGGGACAGGGGCTCTTATAATTCACCCCTCCACTTT. Encoded protein: CASSLRDRGSYNSPLHF. Combining the CDR3 with reference TRBV7-8 and TRBJ1-6 gives the whole variable domain GAGVSQSPRYKVAKRGQDVALRCDPISGHVSLFWYQQALGQGPEFLTYFQNEAQLDKSGLPSDRFFAERPEGSVSTLKIQRTQQEDSAVYLCASSLRDRGSYNSPLHFGNGTRLTVT.

The genes are TRBV5-6 and TRBJ1-2; the match to TRBD1 covers 9 bases. Trimming at V came to 1 base and at J to 4 bases, leaving 5 bases not matched to a gene. This CDR3 comprises 15 residues. CDR1 and CDR2 from the germline V gene are SGHDT and YYEEEE. The CDR3 sequence: CASSLTGGNPYGYTF. CDR3 bases: TGTGCCAGCAGCTTGACAGGGGGCAATCCCTATGGCTACACCTTC.

The chain joins TRBV9 to TRBJ1-1; maybe TRBD1 (5 bases). The CDR3 has 14 residues. Between the trimmed V and J ends, which lost 5 bases and 2 bases, there was a span of 13 bases. Germline assignment: CDR1 SGDLS and CDR2 YYNGEE. The CDR3 reads CASSDSPYNTEAFF. CDR3 DNA sequence: TGTGCCAGCAGTGACAGCCCGTATAACACTGAAGCTTTCTTT.

In DNA form, the CDR3 reads TGTGCCAGTCGAGGGGGCCGAGGCACTGAAGCTTTCTTT. Translation: CASRGGRGTEAFF. The gene calls are TRBV19 and TRBJ1-1, with TRBD1 identical over 7 bases. The CDR3 is made up of 13 amino acids. CDR1 is LNHDA, CDR2 SQIVND, per germline (reference sequence). Unmatched junction bases numbered 7, after V lost 8 bases and J lost 4 bases.

The chain employs TRBV7-2 and TRBJ2-1, with no clear D. This CDR3 comprises 14 residues. Trimming removed 3 bases from V and 3 bases from J, with 9 bases in between. Germline-derived CDR1 and CDR2 are SGHTA and FQGNSA. The CDR3 DNA reads as TGTGCCAGCAGCTTCTCTTCCCTCTACAATGAGCAGTTCTTC. Protein sequence: CASSFSSLYNEQFF.

The chain recombines TRBV7-9 with TRBJ2-7; 8 positions match TRBD1. Trimming took 5 bases from V and 0 from J; bases not matched to a gene: 6. Looked up from germline, CDR1 is SEHNR and CDR2 is FQNEAQ (reference sequence). The CDR3 runs to 15 residues. The CDR3 region has the DNA TGTGCCAGCAGCGCACGGACAGGGCTCTCCTACGAGCAGTACTTC. This sequence encodes CASSARTGLSYEQYF.

The rearrangement uses TRBV4-1 and TRBJ2-7; 7 bases are shared with TRBD1. Unmatched junction bases numbered 7, after V lost 4 bases and J lost 4 bases. Germline CDR1 MGHRA, CDR2 YSYEKL. The length of the CDR3 is 14 residues. Here the CDR3 DNA reads TGCGCCAGCAGCCCGAGACAGGGTGGGTACGAGCAGTACTTC. Translated, it gives CASSPRQGGYEQYF.

V gene TRBV6-6 combines with J gene TRBJ1-5; D is unresolved. Germline lookup yields CDR1 MNHNY and CDR2 SVGAGI (reference sequence). The CDR3 contains 13 residues. The CDR3 reads CAEAIETGQPQHF. The CDR3 nucleotides read TGTGCAGAGGCGATTGAAACGGGTCAGCCCCAGCATTTT.

V and J are TRBV5-1 and TRBJ2-1; 9 nucleotides align to TRBD2. V gave up 2 bases and J gave up 2 bases; unmatched junction bases: 5. The CDR3 runs 16 residues. CDR1 is SGHRS, CDR2 YFSETQ, per germline. The CDR3 reads CASSLSGTSPYNEQFF. The CDR3 region has the DNA TGCGCCAGCAGCTTATCCGGGACTAGCCCCTACAATGAGCAGTTCTTC.

The rearrangement joins TRBV11-3 to TRBJ2-2, with 7 bases aligning to TRBD1. The germline CDR1 and CDR2 sequences are SGHNT and YENEEA. The CDR3 is 14 residues long. The trim removed 10 bases at V and 0 bases at J, leaving 5 bases unmatched. The CDR3 coding sequence is TGTGCCATATCCGGGACAGCGAACACCGGGGAGCTGTTTTTT. This sequence encodes CAISGTANTGELFF.